Here is one TCR beta chain with its context. This clonotype has a handful of counts. The specificity of this receptor is unknown. No DNA is shown, since the ends of the CDR3 on it are uncertain; the CDR3 is the one TCRdb lists. This record belongs to a study of blood T cells in healthy people across ages (dated by TCRdb to the mid-2010s). Concerning the study at large: In model experiments, template switching captured about one uniquely barcoded TCR beta cDNA molecule for every two T cells. To avoid experimental bias, donors of different ages were spread randomly across the sequencing lanes. Age-related changes in TCR beta repertoire diversity were measured in the study by deep sequencing normalized with unique cDNA molecular identifiers. For two donors (one aged 18 to 29 and one aged 80 or older), the study analyzed two additional independent replicas of 1 million unique cDNA reads from the same blood draw. The donors were split into four age groups: young (average 16 years), middle-aged (around 37), aged (more than 60) and long-lived (under 85).

The donors were about 40 Caucasian individuals from Russia, aged 6 to 90 years, who were systemically healthy. Roughly 11 milliliters of peripheral blood were drawn from each donor into EDTA-treated Vacutainer tubes. PBMCs were isolated by Ficoll-Paque density-gradient centrifugation, with at least 6.5 million obtained per sample. Trizol reagent was used to extract total RNA from the PBMCs, yielding at least 6 micrograms per sample. For every donor, an aliquot of PBMCs went through flow cytometry to measure the percentages of naive CD45RAhigh/CD27high T cells. Here is what the overall study found, with its caveats: The percentage of naive T cells measured by flow cytometry correlated strongly with observed TCR beta diversity. Compared with the aged group, the long-lived group had more naive CD4+ T cells, fewer expanded clones and increased TCR diversity, a pattern suggesting age selection. The CMV infection status of donors was not known, potentially confounding age-related changes in expanded clonotypes. Bulk unsorted PBMC profiling prevented conclusive comparison of naive and antigen-experienced compartments. Observed TCR beta diversity per million T cells fell roughly linearly with age, and a significant reduction was already apparent by age around 44. Estimates of total diversity based on one million sequenced T cells were regarded as lower bounds and as underestimates.

Library preparation was by 5' RACE. The listed sequencing device is Illumina HiSeq 2500. A second 7 to 11 cycle PCR used a sample-barcoded 5' primer and a J-beta primer mix. A template-switch 5' adaptor carrying 12 random nucleotides introduced a unique molecular identifier onto each TCR beta cDNA molecule. Each sample yielded at least 2.5 million CDR3-containing paired-end reads. The Mint cDNA synthesis kit, primed by a TRBC-specific oligonucleotide, was used to synthesize first-strand cDNA from all RNA. Following uracil-DNA glycosylase treatment, all cDNA underwent a first 18-cycle PCR with the universal primers M1SS and BC2_uni_R. On the study's bioinformatics: For normalization, 1 million high-quality reads, each with a distinct molecular identifier, were randomly selected from each sample. Instead of being binned into consensus sequences, reads with shared molecular identifiers were discarded. MiTCR, set to a Q25 quality threshold and the strictest error-elimination algorithm, was used for CDR3 identification, clonotype clustering and error correction. Lower-bound total TCR beta diversity was estimated with a nonparametric unseen species model using Euler transformation. The public reads were reanalyzed by TCRdb: fastp trimming at Q25, MiXCR alignment, in-frame beta chains only. Each entry merges the rows of one CDR3 protein and shows their most common DNA and genes. The V and J calls and clone size are TCRdb's, not the authors'. A total of around 1,600,000 distinct CDR3 sequences appear in this sample, less than 45% of them only once. Around 4% of the sample is in the top ten clones.

Its CDR3 holds 15 amino acids, cysteine through phenylalanine. Looking up the germline V gene yields CDR1 SGHTA and CDR2 FQGNSA. The sequence came from a woman aged 18-29 years in good health. Sequenced input: blood. The chain uses TRBV7-2 and TRBJ1-4; the table names TRBD1, a call not compared with the DNA. The CDR3 protein sequence reads: CASTSGRAGTEKLFF.